The 7 T cell receptor beta chains below were found in one sample sequenced in a study of human T cells and chemical hapten exposure. Time point reported: patch test 3, about 24 weeks after DPC sensitization. Sample treatment: therapeutic diphenylcyclopropenone sensitization with weekly scalp DPC. MiXCR, run by TCRdb on the RACE reads, gives a single entry per CDR3 protein. The sample holds 99,000 or so distinct CDR3 sequences, 34% seen once. The sample here was whole blood, taken in connection with sensitization to the hapten diphenylcyclopropenone (DPC). Every receptor here comes from a middle-aged man with alopecia areata. Some clones in this sample may be carry-over from other donors' samples.

This clonotype was seen more than once but under ten times. This sequence joins TRBV10-3 and TRBJ2-7; 9 bases align to TRBD1. The CDR3 has 14 residues. Germline trimming cut 10 bases from V and 5 bases from J; bases unmatched to any gene: 12. CDR1 is ENHRY, CDR2 SYGVKD, per germline. The CDR3 is CATTPGQGLHEQYV. CDR3 DNA: TGTGCCACGACACCGGGACAGGGCCTCCACGAGCAGTACGTC.

The V call is TRBV30, the J call TRBJ1-2, with D perhaps TRBD1 (6 bases). Germline lookup yields CDR1 GTSNPN and CDR2 SVGIG (reference sequence). V was cut by 6 bases and J by 8 bases, with 13 bases left in between. The CDR3 runs 11 residues. In DNA, the CDR3 is TGTGCCTGCAACAGGGAGTTCGGCTACACCTTC. Translation gives CACNREFGYTF.

This clonotype turned up a few times. The chain couples TRBV9 to TRBJ2-3; 10 bases are a match to TRBD2. Germline V gene lookup returns CDR1 SGDLS and CDR2 YYNGEE. The CDR3 runs to 15 residues. With 0 bases clipped from V and 4 bases from J, the junction kept 2 bases outside the gene matches. In DNA form, the CDR3 reads TGTGCCAGCAGCGTAGAGCTAGCGGGAGCAGATACGCAGTATTTT. Translated: CASSVELAGADTQYF.

This chain joins TRBV5-4 and TRBJ2-3; 11 bases match TRBD2. The CDR3 runs 15 residues. CDR1 SGHNT and CDR2 YYREEE come from the germline V gene (reference sequence). After removal of 2 bases from V and 6 bases from J, the junction contained 5 bases not matched to a gene. This CDR3 is CASSFKLAGVDTQYF. CDR3 coding DNA: TGTGCCAGCAGCTTTAAACTAGCGGGAGTTGATACGCAGTATTTT.

The chain has TRBV2 and TRBJ1-1, with TRBD1 as a possible D gene (6 bases). V was trimmed by 9 bases and J by 1 base, leaving 18 bases between them. Germline CDR1 is SNHLY and CDR2 is FYNNEI. This CDR3 region has 15 residues. The CDR3 sequence is CARGKTGTTNTEAFF. CDR3 in DNA: TGTGCCAGAGGGAAAACGGGGACAACGAACACTGAAGCTTTCTTT.

This clonotype appeared a few times. The CDR3 DNA sequence: TGTGCCAGCAGTGGACAGGGGGTGGGAGATCAGCCCCAGCATTTT. It specifies CASSGQGVGDQPQHF. The gene calls are TRBV12-3 or TRBV12-4 and TRBJ1-5, with 10 bases lining up with TRBD1. Trimming cost V 5 bases and J 5 bases; bases outside gene matches: 6. This CDR3 is 15 amino acids long.

This clonotype has just a few counts. The gene calls are TRBV5-1 and TRBJ2-4; a possible D gene is TRBD2 (6 bases). The germline V gene has CDR1 SGHRS and CDR2 YFSETQ. Trimming took 0 bases from V and 0 from J, leaving 10 bases between them. The CDR3 loop spans 16 amino acids. CDR3 coding DNA: TGCGCCAGCAGCTTGGCGGGGGTCCCAGCCAAAAACATTCAGTACTTC. The encoded protein is CASSLAGVPAKNIQYF.